This record looks at one T cell receptor beta chain sequence and its context. The entry originates in a study of blood T cell repertoires in COVID-19. Looked up from germline, CDR1 is WSHSY and CDR2 is SAAADI. The CDR3 has 19 residues. The V segment lost 5 bases and the J segment 1 base; nucleotides outside the gene matches: 17. Per the authors' pipeline: Reference gene primer amplification in the assay estimated nucleated cell counts. Repertoires were generated with immunoSEQ multiplex PCR, while TCRdb's copy carries only in-frame clones and drops some. V, J and clone size reflect that table, while D and trimming were determined from the DNA. The sample contains more than 200,000 clones, 90% of which appear only once.

The sample comprised peripheral blood. This sequence was found in a man aged 30 to 39 with COVID-19, enrolled during active disease. V gene TRBV10-2 combines with J gene TRBJ1-1, with 9 bases identical to TRBD1. CDR3 nucleotides: TGCGCCAGCAGTATTCGGGTACAGGGGGCGCGAACCCCGAACACTGAAGCTTTCTTT. Translation gives CASSIRVQGARTPNTEAFF.